The present entry profiles one TCR beta chain with its context. Its antigen is still unknown. This sample is drawn from a study of brain metastases from non-small cell lung cancer. Overall study results and limits: Paired brain metastases and primary tumors largely shared TCR repertoires. Compared with primary tumors, brain metastases showed less T-cell infiltration. Expanded T-cell clones appeared in about 70% of brain metastases over primaries.

In germline, CDR1 is KGHDR, CDR2 SFDVKD. This CDR3 contains 14 residues. V was pared by 5 bases and J by 0 bases, with 9 bases between. The method was immunoSEQ multiplex PCR; TCRdb's version includes in-frame clones alone and lacks a portion of them. The sample holds 1,800 or so clones; roughly 88% are singletons and the top ten take around 3%. The sequenced sample was tissue from a brain metastasis. The receptor's source is a donor at least 40 years old with non-small cell lung cancer. J is TRBJ1-2 and V is TRBV24-1; tentative D call: TRBD1 (6 bases). CDR3: CATSARGPNYGYTF. CDR3 DNA: TGTGCCACCAGTGCTCGGGGGCCTAACTATGGCTACACCTTC.